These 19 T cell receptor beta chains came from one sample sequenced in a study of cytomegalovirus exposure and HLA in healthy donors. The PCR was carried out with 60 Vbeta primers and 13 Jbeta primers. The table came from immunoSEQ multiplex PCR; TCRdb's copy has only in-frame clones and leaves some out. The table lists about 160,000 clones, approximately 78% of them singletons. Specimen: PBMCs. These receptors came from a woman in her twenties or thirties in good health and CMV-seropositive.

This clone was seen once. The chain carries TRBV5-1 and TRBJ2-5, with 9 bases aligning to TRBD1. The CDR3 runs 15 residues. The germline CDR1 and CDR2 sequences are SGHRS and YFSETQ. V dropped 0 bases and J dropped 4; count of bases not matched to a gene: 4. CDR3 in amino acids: CASSLGTGEVETQYF. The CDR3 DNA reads TGCGCCAGCAGCTTGGGGACAGGGGAAGTAGAGACCCAGTACTTC. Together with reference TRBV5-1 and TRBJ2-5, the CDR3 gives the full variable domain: KAGVTQTPRYLIKTRGQQVTLSCSPISGHRSVSWYQQTPGQGLQFLFEYFSETQRNKGNFPGRFSGRQFSNSRSEMNVSTLELGDSALYLCASSLGTGEVETQYFGPGTRLLVL.

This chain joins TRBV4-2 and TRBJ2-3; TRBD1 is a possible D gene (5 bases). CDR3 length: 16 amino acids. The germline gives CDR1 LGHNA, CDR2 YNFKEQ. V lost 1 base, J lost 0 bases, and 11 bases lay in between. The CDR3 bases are TGTGCCAGCAGCCAAGTGCCACAGGCAAGCACAGATACGCAGTATTTT. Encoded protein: CASSQVPQASTDTQYF.

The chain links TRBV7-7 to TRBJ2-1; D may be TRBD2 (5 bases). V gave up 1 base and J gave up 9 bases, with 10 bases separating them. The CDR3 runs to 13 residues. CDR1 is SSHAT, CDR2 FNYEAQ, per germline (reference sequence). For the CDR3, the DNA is TGTGCCAGCAGCTTAGTTTTCGGAGGTGAGCAGTTCTTC. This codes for CASSLVFGGEQFF.

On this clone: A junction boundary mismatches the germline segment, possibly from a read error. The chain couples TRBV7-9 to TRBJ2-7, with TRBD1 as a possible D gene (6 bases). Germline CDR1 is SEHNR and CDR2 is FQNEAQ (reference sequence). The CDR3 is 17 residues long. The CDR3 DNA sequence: TGTTCCAGCAGCTTAGTACTAGGCCAGGGGATGACCTACGAGCAGTACTTC. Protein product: CSSSLVLGQGMTYEQYF. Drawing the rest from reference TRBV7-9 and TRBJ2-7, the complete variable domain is DTGVSQNPRHKITKRGQNVTFRCDPISEHNRLYWYRQTLGQGPEFLTYFQNEAQLEKSRLLSDRFSAERPKGSFSTLEIQRTEQGDSAMYLCSSSLVLGQGMTYEQYFGPGTRLTVT.

The CDR3 loop reads CASSDYHEKLFF. CDR3 DNA: TGTGCCAGCAGTGACTACCATGAAAAACTGTTTTTT. The chain employs TRBV6-1 and TRBJ1-4; no clear D. The germline V and J ends were trimmed by 3 bases and 6 bases, with 5 bases remaining between them. CDR3 length: 12 residues. Germline CDR1 reads MNHNS; CDR2 reads SASEGT.

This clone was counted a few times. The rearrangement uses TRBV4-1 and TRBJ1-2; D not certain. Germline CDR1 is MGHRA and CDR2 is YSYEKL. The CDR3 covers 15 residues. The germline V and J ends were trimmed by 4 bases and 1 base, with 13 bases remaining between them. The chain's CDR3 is CASSPRYQDNYGYTF. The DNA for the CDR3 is TGCGCCAGCAGCCCCAGGTATCAGGATAACTATGGCTACACCTTC.

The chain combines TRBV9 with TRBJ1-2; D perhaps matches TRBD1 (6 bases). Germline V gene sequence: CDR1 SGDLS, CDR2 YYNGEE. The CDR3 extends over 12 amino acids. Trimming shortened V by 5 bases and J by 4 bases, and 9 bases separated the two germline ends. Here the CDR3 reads CASSRDIYGYTF. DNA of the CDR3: TGTGCCAGCAGTCGGGACATCTATGGCTACACCTTC.

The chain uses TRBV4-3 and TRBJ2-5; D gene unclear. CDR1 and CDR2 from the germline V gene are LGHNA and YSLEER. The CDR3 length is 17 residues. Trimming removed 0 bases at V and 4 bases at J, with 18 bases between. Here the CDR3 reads CASSQDNLLKSGETQYF. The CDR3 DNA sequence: TGCGCCAGCAGCCAAGATAACCTCCTGAAATCGGGAGAGACCCAGTACTTC.

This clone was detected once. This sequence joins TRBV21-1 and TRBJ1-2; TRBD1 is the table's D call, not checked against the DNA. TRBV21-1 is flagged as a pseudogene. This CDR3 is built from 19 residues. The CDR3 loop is CASSKARTGRTLANYGYTF. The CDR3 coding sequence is TGTGCCAGCAGCAAAGCCCGGACAGGGAGAACCTTAGCTAACTATGGCTACACCTTC.

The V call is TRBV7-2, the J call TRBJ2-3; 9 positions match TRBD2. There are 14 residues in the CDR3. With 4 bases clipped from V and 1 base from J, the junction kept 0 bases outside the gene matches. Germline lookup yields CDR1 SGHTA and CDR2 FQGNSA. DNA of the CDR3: TGTGCCAGCAGCTGGACTAGCGGCACAGATACGCAGTATTTT. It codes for CASSWTSGTDTQYF. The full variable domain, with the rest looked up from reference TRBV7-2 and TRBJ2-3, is GAGVSQSPSNKVTEKGKDVELRCDPISGHTALYWYRQSLGQGLEFLIYFQGNSAPDKSGLPSDRFSAERTGGSVSTLTIQRTQQEDSAVYLCASSWTSGTDTQYFGPGTRLTVL.

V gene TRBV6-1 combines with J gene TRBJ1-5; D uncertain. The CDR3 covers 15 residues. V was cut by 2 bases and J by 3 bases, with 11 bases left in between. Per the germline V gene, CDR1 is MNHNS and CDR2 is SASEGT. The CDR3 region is CASSENGLTNQPQHF. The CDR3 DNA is TGTGCCAGCAGTGAAAACGGACTTACCAATCAGCCCCAGCATTTT.

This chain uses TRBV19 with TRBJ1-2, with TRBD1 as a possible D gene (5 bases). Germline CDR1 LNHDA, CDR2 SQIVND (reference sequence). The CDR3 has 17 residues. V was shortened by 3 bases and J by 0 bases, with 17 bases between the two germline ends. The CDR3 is CASSIPEGRFSNYGYTF. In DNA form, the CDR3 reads TGTGCCAGTAGTATCCCGGAGGGGCGCTTCTCTAACTATGGCTACACCTTC. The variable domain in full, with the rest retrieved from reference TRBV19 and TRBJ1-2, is DGGITQSPKYLFRKEGQNVTLSCEQNLNHDAMYWYRQDPGQGLRLIYYSQIVNDFQKGDIAEGYSVSREKKESFPLTVTSAQKNPTAFYLCASSIPEGRFSNYGYTFGSGTRLTVV.

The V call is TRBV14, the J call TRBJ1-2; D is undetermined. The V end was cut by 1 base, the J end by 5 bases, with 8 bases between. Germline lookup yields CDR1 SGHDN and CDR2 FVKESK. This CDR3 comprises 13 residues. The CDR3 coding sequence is TGTGCCAGCAGCCAAGGTTTGCAGTATGGCTACACCTTC. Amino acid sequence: CASSQGLQYGYTF.

The CDR3 coding sequence is TGTGCCAGCAGCAGAAGGGTCGGGGAGGGTACTGAAGCTTTCTTT. Residues: CASSRRVGEGTEAFF. J is TRBJ1-1 and V is TRBV27; D is ambiguous. This CDR3 is 15 amino acids long. V was cut by 6 bases and J by 5 bases, with 19 bases left in between. The germline V gene has CDR1 MNHEY and CDR2 SMNVEV (reference sequence).

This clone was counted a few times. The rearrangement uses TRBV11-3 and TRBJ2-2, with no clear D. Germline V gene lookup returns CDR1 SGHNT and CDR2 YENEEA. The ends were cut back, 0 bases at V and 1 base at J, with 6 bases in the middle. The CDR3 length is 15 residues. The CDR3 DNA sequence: TGTGCCAGCAGCTTAGAGCCAGAGAACACCGGGGAGCTGTTTTTT. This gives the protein CASSLEPENTGELFF.

This chain's CDR3 is CAIQDRDNSPLHF. The CDR3, as DNA: TGTGCCATCCAGGACAGAGATAATTCACCCCTCCACTTT. The chain uses TRBV10-3 and TRBJ1-6; weak D call: TRBD1 (6 bases). V lost 8 bases to trimming and J lost 5 bases, with 10 bases between them. CDR1 and CDR2 from the germline V gene are ENHRY and SYGVKD. The CDR3 extends over 13 amino acids.

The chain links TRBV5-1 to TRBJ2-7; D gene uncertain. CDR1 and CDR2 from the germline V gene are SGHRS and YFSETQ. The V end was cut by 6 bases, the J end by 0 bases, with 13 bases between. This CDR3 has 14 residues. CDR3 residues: CASTTDTSSYEQYF. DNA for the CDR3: TGCGCCAGCACCACAGACACCAGCTCCTACGAGCAGTACTTC.

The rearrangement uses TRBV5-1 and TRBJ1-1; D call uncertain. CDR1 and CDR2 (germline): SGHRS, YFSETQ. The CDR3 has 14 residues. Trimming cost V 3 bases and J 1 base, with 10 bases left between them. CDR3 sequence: CASSSVRGNTEAFF. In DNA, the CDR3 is TGCGCCAGCAGCTCCGTACGGGGGAACACTGAAGCTTTCTTT. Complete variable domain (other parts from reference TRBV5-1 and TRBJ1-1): KAGVTQTPRYLIKTRGQQVTLSCSPISGHRSVSWYQQTPGQGLQFLFEYFSETQRNKGNFPGRFSGRQFSNSRSEMNVSTLELGDSALYLCASSSVRGNTEAFFGQGTRLTVV.

The CDR3 sequence: CASSVNSGGAGETQYF. The DNA of the CDR3 is TGCGCCAGCAGCGTGAATAGCGGGGGGGCCGGAGAGACCCAGTACTTC. The chain combines TRBV5-1 with TRBJ2-5, with 11 nucleotides matching TRBD2. CDR3 size: 16 residues. In germline, CDR1 is SGHRS, CDR2 YFSETQ. J was trimmed by 4 bases and V by 4 bases; bases with no gene match: 9. The full variable domain, its missing parts supplied by reference TRBV5-1 and TRBJ2-5, is KAGVTQTPRYLIKTRGQQVTLSCSPISGHRSVSWYQQTPGQGLQFLFEYFSETQRNKGNFPGRFSGRQFSNSRSEMNVSTLELGDSALYLCASSVNSGGAGETQYFGPGTRLLVL.